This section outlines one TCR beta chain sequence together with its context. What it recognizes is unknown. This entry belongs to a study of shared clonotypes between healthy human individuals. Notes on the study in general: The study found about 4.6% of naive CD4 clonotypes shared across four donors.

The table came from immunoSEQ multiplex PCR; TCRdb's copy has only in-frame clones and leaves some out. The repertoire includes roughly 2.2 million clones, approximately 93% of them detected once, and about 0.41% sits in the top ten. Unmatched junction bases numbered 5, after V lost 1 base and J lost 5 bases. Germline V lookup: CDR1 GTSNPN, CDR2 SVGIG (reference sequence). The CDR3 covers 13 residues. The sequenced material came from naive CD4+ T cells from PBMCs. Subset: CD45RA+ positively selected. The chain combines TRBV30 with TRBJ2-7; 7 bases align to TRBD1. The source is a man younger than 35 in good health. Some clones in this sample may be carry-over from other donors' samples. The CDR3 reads CAWSGRQGNEQYF. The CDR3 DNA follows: TGTGCCTGGAGTGGCCGACAGGGTAACGAGCAGTACTTC.